The 2 T cell receptor beta chains reported below all come from one sample, sequenced in a study of cytomegalovirus exposure and HLA in healthy donors. A multiplex PCR was run with 60 Vbeta primers and 13 Jbeta primers. Sequencing used immunoSEQ multiplex PCR; TCRdb keeps in-frame clones, though not all of them. Of roughly 130,000 clones in the sample, about 83% were seen once. The specimen was PBMCs. All receptors derive from a girl aged 2 to 10 in good health and CMV-seronegative.

The rearrangement joins TRBV27 to TRBJ2-1, with 11 bases that match TRBD2. The CDR3 is made up of 15 amino acids. With V trimmed by 3 bases and J by 9 bases, 7 bases remained unmatched. Germline CDR1 and CDR2: MNHEY and SMNVEV (reference sequence). The CDR3 is CASSFIAGGRGEQFF. The DNA of the CDR3 is TGTGCCAGCAGTTTCATAGCGGGGGGGCGGGGTGAGCAGTTCTTC.

The rearrangement uses TRBV4-2 and TRBJ2-7, with D possibly being TRBD2 (6 bases). The V and J ends lost 3 bases and 6 bases respectively, with 12 bases between them. Germline V gene sequence: CDR1 LGHNA, CDR2 YNFKEQ. The CDR3 loop spans 13 amino acids. The CDR3 loop is CASSHGTDREQYF. The CDR3 region has the DNA TGTGCCAGCAGCCATGGGACTGACCGCGAGCAGTACTTC.